Reported below is one T cell receptor beta chain. Measured with immunoSEQ multiplex PCR; TCRdb has only the in-frame clones, and not every one. The repertoire holds about 36,000 clones, with approximately 75% as singletons. The data derive from a study of blood T cell repertoires in COVID-19. At the level of the study: Sites in the United States, Italy and Spain provided acute and convalescent COVID-19 samples.

The source is a human donor in a cohort sampled during active or convalescent COVID-19. The donor label of this sample is uncertain. Sequenced sample: peripheral blood.

The chain's CDR3 is CASSYTGGGYEQYF. The DNA of the CDR3 is TGCGCCAGCAGCTATACAGGGGGCGGTTACGAGCAGTACTTC. The rearrangement uses TRBV5-1 and TRBJ2-7, with TRBD1 matching 9 bases. The CDR3 contains 14 residues. Germline values: CDR1 SGHRS, CDR2 YFSETQ. V was clipped by 3 bases and J by 4 bases; unmatched bases: 5.